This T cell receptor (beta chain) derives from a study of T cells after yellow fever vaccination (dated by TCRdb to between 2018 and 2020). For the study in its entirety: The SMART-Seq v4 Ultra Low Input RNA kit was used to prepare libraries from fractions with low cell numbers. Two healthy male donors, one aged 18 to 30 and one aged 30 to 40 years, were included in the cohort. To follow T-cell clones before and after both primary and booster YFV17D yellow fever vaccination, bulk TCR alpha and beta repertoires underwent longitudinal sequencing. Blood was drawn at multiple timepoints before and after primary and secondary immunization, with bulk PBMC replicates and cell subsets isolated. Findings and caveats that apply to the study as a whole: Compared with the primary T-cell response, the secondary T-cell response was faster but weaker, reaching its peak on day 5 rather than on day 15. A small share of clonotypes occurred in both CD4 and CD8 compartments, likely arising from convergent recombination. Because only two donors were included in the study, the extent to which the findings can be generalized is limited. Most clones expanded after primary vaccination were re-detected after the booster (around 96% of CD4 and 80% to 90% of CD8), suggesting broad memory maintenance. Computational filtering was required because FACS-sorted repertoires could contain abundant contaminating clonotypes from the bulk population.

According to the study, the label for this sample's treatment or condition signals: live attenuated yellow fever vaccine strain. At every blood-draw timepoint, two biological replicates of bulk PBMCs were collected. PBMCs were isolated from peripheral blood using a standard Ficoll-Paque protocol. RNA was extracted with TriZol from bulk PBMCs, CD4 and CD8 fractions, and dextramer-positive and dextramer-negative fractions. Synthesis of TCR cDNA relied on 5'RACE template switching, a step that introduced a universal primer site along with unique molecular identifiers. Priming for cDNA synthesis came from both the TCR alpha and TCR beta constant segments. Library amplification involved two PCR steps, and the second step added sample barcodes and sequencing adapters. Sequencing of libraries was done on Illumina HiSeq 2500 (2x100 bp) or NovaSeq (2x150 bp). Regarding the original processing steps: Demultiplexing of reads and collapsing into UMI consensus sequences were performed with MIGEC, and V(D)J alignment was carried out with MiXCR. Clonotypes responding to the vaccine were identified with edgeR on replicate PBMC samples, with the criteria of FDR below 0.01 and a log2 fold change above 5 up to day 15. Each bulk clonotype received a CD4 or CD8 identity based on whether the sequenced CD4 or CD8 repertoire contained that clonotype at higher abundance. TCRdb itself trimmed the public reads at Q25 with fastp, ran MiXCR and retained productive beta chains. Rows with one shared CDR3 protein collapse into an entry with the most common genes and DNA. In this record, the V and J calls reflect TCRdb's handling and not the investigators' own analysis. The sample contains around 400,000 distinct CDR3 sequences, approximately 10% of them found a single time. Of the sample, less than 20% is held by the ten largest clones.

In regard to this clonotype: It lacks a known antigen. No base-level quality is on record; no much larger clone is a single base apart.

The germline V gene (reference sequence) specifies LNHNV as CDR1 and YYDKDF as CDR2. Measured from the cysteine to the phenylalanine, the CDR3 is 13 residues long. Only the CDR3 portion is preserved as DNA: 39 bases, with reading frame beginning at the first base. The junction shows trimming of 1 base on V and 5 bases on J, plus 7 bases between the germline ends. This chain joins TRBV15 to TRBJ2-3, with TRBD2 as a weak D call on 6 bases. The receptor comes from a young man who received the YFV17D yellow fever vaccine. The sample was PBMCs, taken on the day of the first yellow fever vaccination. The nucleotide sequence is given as TGTGCCACCAGCAGAGGGGGGGAAGATACGCAGTATTTT. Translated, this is CATSRGGEDTQYF.